This TCR beta chain was captured in a study of blood T cell repertoires in COVID-19 (dated by TCRdb to the early 2020s). In the study overall: The collaborator samples originated in the United States, Italy and Spain and spanned the acute and convalescent phases of COVID-19. The material from the prospective study consisted of cDNA or gDNA derived from T cells, B-cell-depleted T cells, or PBMCs. Subjects who had been exposed to COVID-19, were actively infected with it, or had recovered from it provided the deeply sampled blood TCRbeta repertoires that made up the dataset. The repertoires were made available in a free public database intended to serve as a resource for research on the immune response to SARS-CoV-2. The samples were drawn from the first 160 participants of the ongoing ImmuneRACE study and from roughly 1,300 subjects provided by 6 global collaborators. Nearly every sample came with metadata listing a de-identified subject ID, COVID-19 status, age in years and sex. Where available, HLA class I and class II types were taken from metadata supplied by the sample provider and were not determined by assay-based typing. Overall results and qualifications from the work: Clinical and demographic metadata were provided uncurated, with the amount varying by source and participant.

Deletion took 3 bases off V and 8 bases off J, with a span of 13 bases between the germline ends. The CDR3 numbers 12 residues from cysteine through phenylalanine. Just CDR3 DNA is preserved here, 36 bases in frame from base 1. In the germline V gene, CDR1 corresponds to SQVTM and CDR2 to ANQGSEA. This clone was detected a few times. There is no known antigen for this receptor. The record has no base qualities; no much larger clone is one base away. TCRbeta CDR3 regions were amplified from genomic DNA by means of the immunoSEQ Assay, a bias-controlled multiplex PCR. The authors processed their data as follows. Nucleated cell counts per sample were estimated from amplification of reference gene primers within the assay. To quantify the absolute abundance of each unique TCRbeta CDR3 rearrangement, sequence reads were collapsed and filtered. Productive Simpson clonality was computed per sample as the square root of Simpson's diversity index over productive rearrangements. The source is immuneACCESS, and TCRdb retained only in-frame sequences with V and J called. Part of the clones is not carried over; for the studies checked, unresolved V genes explain less than half of this, and the remainder is unexplained. Clonal size and the V and J genes are those of that table, whereas D and trimming came from the DNA. Recorded for this sample are 25,000 or so clones; about nine tenths of them occurred a single time. The ten largest account for less than 20% of the sample.

Collaborating institutions collected whole blood in K2EDTA tubes following their own protocols. For TCRbeta analysis, collaborators shipped samples in one of three forms: frozen whole blood, isolated PBMCs, or DNA extracted from either of those sample types. The sequence was obtained from an elderly woman with acute or convalescent COVID-19. The chain joins TRBV29-1 to TRBJ1-2; the D segment cannot be called with confidence. Material for sequencing was peripheral blood. The CDR3 protein sequence reads: CSVEAGNEGYTF. The nucleotides read TGCAGCGTTGAGGCGGGTAATGAAGGCTACACCTTC. Here the CDR3 is joined to the reference TRBV29-1 and TRBJ1-2 genes, and the full variable domain is: SAVISQKPSRDICQRGTSLTIQCQVDSQVTMMFWYRQQPGQSLTLIATANQGSEATYESGFVIDKFPISRPNLTFSTLTVSNMSPEDSSIYLCSVEAGNEGYTFGSGTRLTVV.